The 30 T cell receptor beta chains presented below share a single source sample, sequenced in a study of blood T cell repertoires in COVID-19. TCRdb's table, derived via immunoSEQ multiplex PCR, lists solely in-frame clones and lacks some. The data contain approximately 74,000 clones, 65% to 85% of them seen just once; the ten biggest clones take up 2.5% to 3%. Sequences were obtained from peripheral blood. Every receptor here comes from a man older than 75 with active or convalescent COVID-19.

The J gene is TRBJ2-3, the V gene TRBV2; 10 bases match TRBD2. Germline values: CDR1 SNHLY, CDR2 FYNNEI. J lost 4 bases, V lost 7 bases, and 8 bases had no gene match. This CDR3 contains 15 residues. Here the CDR3 reads CASKLSSGGSDTQYF. The CDR3 bases are TGTGCCAGCAAGTTGTCTAGCGGGGGTTCAGATACGCAGTATTTT.

The chain has TRBV5-4 and TRBJ2-7; 10 bases fit TRBD2. Trimming cost V 6 bases and J 6 bases; bases outside gene matches: 9. This CDR3 spans 14 amino acids. Germline V gene sequence: CDR1 SGHNT, CDR2 YYREEE (reference sequence). The chain's CDR3 is CASNRAGGLGEQYF. CDR3 DNA sequence: TGTGCCAGCAACAGAGCGGGGGGGCTCGGCGAGCAGTACTTC. Filled out from reference TRBV5-4 and TRBJ2-7, the complete variable domain reads ETGVTQSPTHLIKTRGQQVTLRCSSQSGHNTVSWYQQALGQGPQFIFQYYREEENGRGNFPPRFSGLQFPNYSSELNVNALELDDSALYLCASNRAGGLGEQYFGPGTRLTVT.

This chain links TRBV28 with TRBJ1-6; perhaps TRBD1 as D (6 bases). In germline, CDR1 is MDHEN, CDR2 SYDVKM. The CDR3 has 14 residues. Trimming removed 8 bases from V and 8 bases from J, with 16 bases in between. CDR3: CASAVGQIYSPLHF. The DNA for the CDR3 is TGTGCCAGCGCGGTAGGACAGATTTATTCACCCCTCCACTTT.

This clone was counted a single time. The chain recombines TRBV7-6 with TRBJ2-1; D is undetermined. Trimming removed 2 bases at V and 8 bases at J, with 4 bases between. CDR3 size: 11 residues. Germline CDR1 and CDR2: SGHVS and FNYEAQ. The CDR3 DNA follows: TGTGCCAGCAGCTTATCAGATGAGCAGTTCTTC. Its protein is CASSLSDEQFF. The full variable domain, its missing parts supplied by reference TRBV7-6 and TRBJ2-1, is GAGVSQSPRYKVTKRGQDVALRCDPISGHVSLYWYRQALGQGPEFLTYFNYEAQQDKSGLPNDRFSAERPEGSISTLTIQRTEQRDSAMYRCASSLSDEQFFGPGTRLTVL.

This clone was counted once. The V call is TRBV19, the J call TRBJ1-5, with 7 nucleotides matching TRBD1. The CDR3 has 14 amino acids. Germline assignment: CDR1 LNHDA and CDR2 SQIVND (reference sequence). The trim removed 5 bases at V and 4 bases at J, leaving 5 bases unmatched. The CDR3 protein is CASSPGTANQPQHF. The CDR3 DNA reads TGTGCCAGTAGTCCTGGGACAGCGAATCAGCCCCAGCATTTT.

CDR3 nucleotides: TGTGCCAGCAGTTACGGCAGGGGAAATCAGCCCCAGCATTTT. Translation: CASSYGRGNQPQHF. The chain carries TRBV6-5 and TRBJ1-5; D may be TRBD1 (6 bases). Trimming removed 2 bases from V and 4 bases from J, with 9 bases in between. The V gene's germline CDR1 is MNHEY and CDR2 SVGAGI. The CDR3 length is 14 residues.

This rearrangement joins TRBV5-1 to TRBJ2-1; 8 nucleotides line up with TRBD1. Germline V gene lookup returns CDR1 SGHRS and CDR2 YFSETQ. Trimming at V came to 3 bases and at J to 5 bases, leaving 4 bases not matched to a gene. This CDR3 is 14 amino acids long. Here the CDR3 reads CASSYGTGNNEQFF. The CDR3 nucleotides read TGCGCCAGCAGCTACGGGACAGGCAACAATGAGCAGTTCTTC. The full variable domain, with the rest looked up from reference TRBV5-1 and TRBJ2-1, is KAGVTQTPRYLIKTRGQQVTLSCSPISGHRSVSWYQQTPGQGLQFLFEYFSETQRNKGNFPGRFSGRQFSNSRSEMNVSTLELGDSALYLCASSYGTGNNEQFFGPGTRLTVL.

V and J are TRBV19 and TRBJ2-7, with 9 bases matching TRBD1. V shed 4 bases, J shed 2 bases, and the junction held 6 bases outside the gene matches. The CDR3 loop spans 15 amino acids. Per germline, CDR1 LNHDA and CDR2 SQIVND (reference sequence). The CDR3 DNA reads TGTGCCAGTAGTAACCGACAGGGGGGTCCCTACGAGCAGTACTTC. It yields the protein CASSNRQGGPYEQYF.

The chain employs TRBV6-2 or TRBV6-3 and TRBJ2-7; D is perhaps TRBD1 (6 bases). Trimming stripped 5 bases from V and 0 bases from J, with 14 bases between. Germline-derived CDR1 and CDR2 are MNHEY and SVGEGT. The CDR3 length is 15 residues. CDR3 in DNA: TGTGCCAGCAGTAGCCCCGGACAGATCTCCTACGAGCAGTACTTC. Its translation: CASSSPGQISYEQYF.

This clone was counted a single time. CDR3 loop: CAWSVGQVGLYGYTF. In DNA form, the CDR3 reads TGTGCCTGGAGTGTTGGGCAGGTGGGCCTCTATGGCTACACCTTC. The chain employs TRBV30 and TRBJ1-2; D gene ambiguous. The CDR3 totals 15 residues. Germline-derived CDR1 and CDR2 are GTSNPN and SVGIG (reference sequence). V was cut by 0 bases and J by 4 bases, with 15 bases left in between.

The chain couples TRBV6-1 to TRBJ1-2, with a possible D match to TRBD1 (6 bases). The germline CDR1 and CDR2 sequences are MNHNS and SASEGT. The germline V and J ends were trimmed by 2 bases and 4 bases, with 14 bases remaining between them. The CDR3 runs to 15 residues. Written as DNA, the CDR3 is TGTGCCAGCAGTGAACGGGGGGGGCCGCTCTATGGCTACACCTTC. Translation: CASSERGGPLYGYTF.

Written as DNA, the CDR3 is TGTGCCAGCTCACCGGCGGGGGCCATTGGGGACCAGTACTTC. It translates to CASSPAGAIGDQYF. This sequence joins TRBV18 and TRBJ2-5; TRBD2 is a possible D gene (7 bases). This CDR3 has 14 amino acids. Trimming cost V 3 bases and J 10 bases, with 18 bases left between them. Germline loops: CDR1 KGHSH, CDR2 LQKENI.

The chain is built from TRBV23-1 and TRBJ2-5; D is possibly TRBD1 (6 bases). TRBV23-1 is annotated as an ORF whose role is uncertain. Trimming shortened V by 2 bases and J by 4 bases, and 17 bases separated the two germline ends. The CDR3 spans 16 residues. CDR3 nucleotide sequence: TGCGCCAGCAGTCAACGTAAGACAGGCCGGGGAGAGACCCAGTACTTC. This translates into CASSQRKTGRGETQYF.

The chain carries TRBV27 and TRBJ1-2, with 8 bases fitting TRBD1. V shed 4 bases, J shed 4 bases, and the junction held 2 bases outside the gene matches. This CDR3 has 13 amino acids. CDR1 is MNHEY and CDR2 is SMNVEV in the germline V gene (reference sequence). CDR3 nucleotide sequence: TGTGCCAGCAGTTCGGACAGGGTCTATGGCTACACCTTC. It specifies CASSSDRVYGYTF.

The rearrangement uses TRBV5-6 and TRBJ2-7; possibly TRBD2 for D (5 bases). The CDR3 is 15 residues long. With 5 bases removed from V and 2 bases from J, the gap between germline ends came to 17 bases. Germline values: CDR1 SGHDT, CDR2 YYEEEE. The CDR3 sequence is CASSPLGMTTYEQYF. The CDR3 nucleotides are TGTGCCAGCAGTCCCCTCGGGATGACTACCTACGAGCAGTACTTC.

This chain connects TRBV7-9 to TRBJ2-2, with D hard to call. This CDR3 comprises 14 residues. Germline lookup yields CDR1 SEHNR and CDR2 FQNEAQ (reference sequence). V lost 2 bases, J lost 2 bases, and 6 bases lay in between. CDR3 region: CASSLLLNTGELFF. The CDR3 DNA reads TGTGCCAGCAGCTTATTACTAAACACCGGGGAGCTGTTTTTT.

This chain uses TRBV18 with TRBJ2-1; 14 positions match TRBD2. V shed 4 bases, J shed 8 bases, and the junction held 10 bases outside the gene matches. There are 17 residues in the CDR3. Germline V gene data show CDR1 as KGHSH and CDR2 as LQKENI. The CDR3 DNA sequence: TGTGCCAGCTCACGAAAGAGACTAGCGGGGGGGACGGATGAGCAGTTCTTC. Protein: CASSRKRLAGGTDEQFF.

CDR3 loop: CASSLAGEYNTGELFF. As DNA, the CDR3 is TGTGCCAGCAGCTTAGCGGGCGAGTATAACACCGGGGAGCTGTTTTTT. This chain connects TRBV7-8 to TRBJ2-2; D unresolved. The CDR3 covers 16 residues. Per the germline V gene, CDR1 is SGHVS and CDR2 is FQNEAQ. The V gene lost 0 bases and the J gene lost 2 bases, with 10 bases spanning the gap.

V usage is TRBV9 and J usage is TRBJ1-3, with D perhaps matching TRBD1 (5 bases). Germline V CDR1 and CDR2: SGDLS, YYNGEE. CDR3 length: 14 residues. V was pared by 4 bases and J by 5 bases, with 13 bases between. The CDR3: CASSPGTERNTIYF. For the CDR3, the DNA is TGTGCCAGCAGCCCCGGGACTGAGAGAAACACCATATATTTT.

This chain uses TRBV30 with TRBJ2-1; 11 bases match TRBD2. Per germline, CDR1 GTSNPN and CDR2 SVGIG (reference sequence). The CDR3 spans 15 residues. The V gene end was trimmed by 5 bases and the J gene end by 4 bases; junction bases not matched to a gene: 7. Here the CDR3 reads CAWGGTSGDYNEQFF. The CDR3 DNA reads TGTGCCTGGGGCGGGACTAGCGGAGATTACAATGAGCAGTTCTTC.

The rearrangement links TRBV6-6 to TRBJ1-1, with D possibly TRBD1 on 5 matching bases. Germline V CDR1 and CDR2: MNHNY, SVGAGI (reference sequence). This CDR3 comprises 16 residues. V lost 5 bases and J lost 1, with 17 bases in between. This CDR3 is CASSPNHDSQNTEAFF. CDR3 in DNA: TGTGCCAGCAGTCCTAACCATGACAGCCAGAACACTGAAGCTTTCTTT.

The rearrangement joins TRBV19 to TRBJ2-7, with TRBD1 identical over 7 bases. The germline gives CDR1 LNHDA, CDR2 SQIVND (reference sequence). The J segment lost 3 bases and the V segment lost 2 bases, leaving 4 bases of the junction unmatched. CDR3 length: 14 amino acids. The CDR3 coding sequence is TGTGCCAGTAGTATACGGGACAGTCTCTACGAGCAGTACTTC. It specifies CASSIRDSLYEQYF.

This rearrangement joins TRBV6-6 to TRBJ2-6; 8 nucleotides align to TRBD1. The V segment lost 5 bases and the J segment 0 bases; nucleotides outside the gene matches: 6. This CDR3 has 17 amino acids. Per the germline V gene, CDR1 is MNHNY and CDR2 is SVGAGI (reference sequence). The CDR3 DNA follows: TGTGCCAGCAGTCCCCGGGACAGGTACTCTGGGGCCAACGTCCTGACTTTC. Amino acid sequence: CASSPRDRYSGANVLTF.

V usage is TRBV4-3 and J usage is TRBJ1-4; 9 bases match TRBD1. The junction had 5 bases not matched to a gene; V was cut back by 1 base and J by 8 bases. Germline lookup yields CDR1 LGHNA and CDR2 YSLEER. The CDR3 totals 15 residues. CDR3 sequence: CASSQGTGGGEKLFF. In DNA form, the CDR3 reads TGCGCCAGCAGCCAAGGAACAGGGGGCGGCGAAAAACTGTTTTTT.

The chain has TRBV6-2 or TRBV6-3 and TRBJ2-1, with D tentatively TRBD1 (5 bases). This CDR3 comprises 13 residues. The germline V gene has CDR1 MNHEY and CDR2 SVGEGT. The germline V and J ends were trimmed by 4 bases and 5 bases, with 9 bases remaining between them. The CDR3 sequence: CASSLRQNNEQFF. CDR3 in DNA: TGTGCCAGCAGTTTGAGACAGAACAATGAGCAGTTCTTC.

V gene TRBV15 combines with J gene TRBJ2-1, with D possibly matching TRBD1 (6 bases). The CDR3 contains 14 residues. Trimming stripped 3 bases from V and 9 bases from J, with 15 bases between. Germline V lookup: CDR1 LNHNV, CDR2 YYDKDF (reference sequence). The CDR3, as DNA: TGTGCCACCAGCAGGTCCGCCAGGGGCACTGAGCAGTTCTTC. This codes for CATSRSARGTEQFF.

The rearrangement uses TRBV24-1 and TRBJ2-3; TRBD1 matches at 9 bases. Germline lookup yields CDR1 KGHDR and CDR2 SFDVKD. The CDR3 is 15 residues long. V was clipped by 4 bases and J by 4 bases; unmatched bases: 5. In nucleotides, the CDR3 is TGTGCCACCAGTGAACCCGGACAGGGGCCAGATACGCAGTATTTT. Residues: CATSEPGQGPDTQYF.

The chain recombines TRBV7-9 with TRBJ2-1; D is possibly TRBD1 (6 bases). This CDR3 spans 13 amino acids. V lost 11 bases and J lost 5, with 16 bases in between. Germline V gene data show CDR1 as SEHNR and CDR2 as FQNEAQ (reference sequence). The CDR3 sequence: CAAKPGHHNEQFF. The CDR3, as DNA: TGTGCCGCTAAACCGGGACATCACAATGAGCAGTTCTTC. Looking up the rest from reference TRBV7-9 and TRBJ2-1 gives the full variable domain: DTGVSQNPRHKITKRGQNVTFRCDPISEHNRLYWYRQTLGQGPEFLTYFQNEAQLEKSRLLSDRFSAERPKGSFSTLEIQRTEQGDSAMYLCAAKPGHHNEQFFGPGTRLTVL.

This clone occurred once. CDR3 DNA: TGCGCCAGTTCGACAGGGTACTCTGGAAACACCATATATTTT. It yields the protein CASSTGYSGNTIYF. This chain connects TRBV5-1 to TRBJ1-3, with TRBD1 identical over 7 bases. From germline, CDR1 is SGHRS and CDR2 YFSETQ. Trimming at V came to 8 bases and at J to 0 bases, leaving 5 bases not matched to a gene. The CDR3 extends over 14 amino acids.

V is TRBV11-2 and J is TRBJ1-3, with 8 positions matching TRBD1. The CDR3 spans 15 residues. The germline CDR1 and CDR2 sequences are SGHAT and FQNNGV. Losses at the gene ends were 5 bases for V and 4 bases for J; bases not matched to a gene: 7. The CDR3 DNA is TGTGCCAGCAGCGGGCAGGGGGCAGGCGGAAACACCATATATTTT. Encoded protein: CASSGQGAGGNTIYF.